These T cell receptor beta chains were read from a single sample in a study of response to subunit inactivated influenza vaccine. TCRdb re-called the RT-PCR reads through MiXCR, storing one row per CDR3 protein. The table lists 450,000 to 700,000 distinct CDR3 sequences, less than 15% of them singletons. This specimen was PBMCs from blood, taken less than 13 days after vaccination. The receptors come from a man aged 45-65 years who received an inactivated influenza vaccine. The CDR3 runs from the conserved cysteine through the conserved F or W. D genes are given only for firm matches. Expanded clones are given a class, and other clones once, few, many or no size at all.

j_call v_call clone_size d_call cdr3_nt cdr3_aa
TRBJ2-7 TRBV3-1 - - TGTGCCAGCAGCCGCCGAGAAGTTAACGAGCAGTACTTC CASSRREVNEQYF
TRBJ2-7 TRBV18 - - TGTGCCAGCTCACCAGGCATCGACTACGAGCAGTACTTC CASSPGIDYEQYF
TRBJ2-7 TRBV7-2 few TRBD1 TGTGCCAGCAAATTAGGCTCGTGGGACAGGCCTATTTCCTACGAGCAGTACTTC CASKLGSWDRPISYEQYF
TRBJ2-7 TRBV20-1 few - TGCAGTGCTGCCCCTACTTACGAGCAGTACTTC CSAAPTYEQYF
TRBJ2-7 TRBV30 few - TGTGCCTGGAGTCCCCGACACGAGCAGTACTTC CAWSPRHEQYF
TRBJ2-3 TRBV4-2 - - TGTGCCAGCAGCCAAGAAGCTACCACAGATACGCAGTATTTT CASSQEATTDTQYF
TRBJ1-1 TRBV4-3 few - TGCGCCAGCAGCCAAGATAGCGGCCTTGGCACTGAAGCTTTCTTT CASSQDSGLGTEAFF
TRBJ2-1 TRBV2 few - TGTGCCAGCAGTGAACCGTCTAGCGCCTACAATGAGCAGTTCTTC CASSEPSSAYNEQFF
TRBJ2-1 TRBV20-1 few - TGCAGTGCTAGAGAGGCGGTGACTAGTCTAAATGAGCAGTTCTTC CSAREAVTSLNEQFF
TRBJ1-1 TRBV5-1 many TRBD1 TGCGCCAGCAGCAAGGGACAGGGCACTGAAGCTTTCTTT CASSKGQGTEAFF
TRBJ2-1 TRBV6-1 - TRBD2 TGTGCCAGCAGTGAAATCGTTGGGCGGGGGTTCGACAATGAGCAGTTCTTC CASSEIVGRGFDNEQFF
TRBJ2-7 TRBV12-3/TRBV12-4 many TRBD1 TGTGCCAGCAGTCTAGGGACAGGGGGCGAGCAGTACTTC CASSLGTGGEQYF
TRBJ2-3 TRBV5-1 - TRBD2 TGCGCCAGCAGGGCGGGAGTAGATACGCAGTATTTT CASRAGVDTQYF
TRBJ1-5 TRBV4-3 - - TGCGCCAGCAGCCAAGAGTACCGACAGTTTAATCAGCCCCAGCATTTT CASSQEYRQFNQPQHF
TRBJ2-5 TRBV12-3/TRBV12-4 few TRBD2 TGTGCCAGCAGTCCCTTGGGACTAGCGGAACAAGAGACCCAGTACTTC CASSPLGLAEQETQYF
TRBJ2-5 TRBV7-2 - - TGTGCCAGCACCATAGCCGGGGTTAGCGGGACCCAGTACTTC CASTIAGVSGTQYF
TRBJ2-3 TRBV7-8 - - - CASSLARVASGSVF
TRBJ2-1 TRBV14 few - TGTGCCAGCAGCACATTTAGCGGAGTCTCCTACAATGAGCAGTTCTTC CASSTFSGVSYNEQFF
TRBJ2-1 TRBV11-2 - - TGTGCCAGCAGCTTAGAAGGGAACACCTACAATGAGCAGTTCTTC CASSLEGNTYNEQFF
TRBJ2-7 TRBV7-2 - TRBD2 TGTGCCAGCAGCTGGGGGGCTAGCGGGACCTACGAGCAGTACTTC CASSWGASGTYEQYF
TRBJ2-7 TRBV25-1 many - TGTGCCAGCAGTGGGACAGCCGAGCAGTACTTC CASSGTAEQYF
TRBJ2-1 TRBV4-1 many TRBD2 TGCGCCAGCAGCTGGAGCGGGGGCAACAATGAGCAGTTCTTC CASSWSGGNNEQFF
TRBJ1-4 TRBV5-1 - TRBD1 TGCACCAGCAGCCCAAGGACAGGGGACGTCACAACTAATGAAAAACTGTTTTTT CTSSPRTGDVTTNEKLFF
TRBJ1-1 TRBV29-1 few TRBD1 TGCAGCGTGACAGGGAATGAAGCTTTCTTT CSVTGNEAFF
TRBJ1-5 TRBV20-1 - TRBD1 TGCAGTGCTAGAGATCTGGCAGGGGGTCAGCCCCAGCATTTT CSARDLAGGQPQHF
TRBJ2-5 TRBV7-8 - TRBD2 TGTGCCAGCAGCTTTGGGGGGGTACAGACCCAGTACTTC CASSFGGVQTQYF
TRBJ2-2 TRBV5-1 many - TGCGCCAGCAGCCGTGGCCCCAACACCGGGGAGCTGTTTTTT CASSRGPNTGELFF
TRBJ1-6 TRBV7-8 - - TGTGCCAGCAGCACAGCTCGGCAGACGAGCTCCTATAATTCACCCCTCCACTTT CASSTARQTSSYNSPLHF
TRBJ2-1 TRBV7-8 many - TGTGCCAGCAGCTTAGCCTGGACCTCCTACAATGAGCAGTTCTTC CASSLAWTSYNEQFF
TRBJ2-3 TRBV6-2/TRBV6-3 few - TGTGCCAGCAGTTACTCGATCTCGGGTAATACGCAGTATTTT CASSYSISGNTQYF
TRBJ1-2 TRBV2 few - TGTGCCAGCAGTGAGTGGCTCGGTCGTGGCTACACCTTC CASSEWLGRGYTF
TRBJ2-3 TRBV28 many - TGTGCCAGCAGTTTATCCGACTTAGGGACTAGCACAGATACGCAGTATTTT CASSLSDLGTSTDTQYF
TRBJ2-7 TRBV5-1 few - TGCGCCAGCAGCGGTAGCGGTACTTACGAGCAGTACTTC CASSGSGTYEQYF
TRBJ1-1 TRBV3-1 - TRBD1 TGTGCCAGCAGCTCCCGGGACAGGAACACTGAAGCTTTCTTT CASSSRDRNTEAFF
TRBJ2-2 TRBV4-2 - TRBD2 TGTGCCAGCAGCCCGAGCTGGACTAGCGGGGGCGCGAACACCGGGGAGCTGTTTTTT CASSPSWTSGGANTGELFF
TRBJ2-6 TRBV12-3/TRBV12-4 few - TGTGCCAGCAGTTTAAAGAACTCTGGGGCCAACGTCCTGACTTTC CASSLKNSGANVLTF
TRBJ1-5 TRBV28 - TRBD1 TGTGCCAGCAGCAAAGGGACAGGGTGGCAGCCCCAGCATTTT CASSKGTGWQPQHF
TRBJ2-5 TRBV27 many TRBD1 TGTGCCAGCAGTTTAACGTTGGGACAGGGGGCAGGGACCCAGTACTTC CASSLTLGQGAGTQYF
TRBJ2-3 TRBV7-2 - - TGTGCCAGCAGCTTAGCGCTGGATAGAACAGATACGCAGTATTTT CASSLALDRTDTQYF
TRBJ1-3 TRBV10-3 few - TGTGCCATCAGTGAGTCGATTGGCAGCTCTGGAAACACCATATATTTT CAISESIGSSGNTIYF
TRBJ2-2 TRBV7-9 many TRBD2 TGTGCCAGCAGCCCTCCTAGCGGTGGGGGCACCGGGGAGCTGTTTTTT CASSPPSGGGTGELFF
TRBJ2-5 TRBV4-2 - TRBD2 TGTGCCAGCAGCCAAAGGGGGGCTAGCGGGGCTTTTCAAGAGACCCAGTACTTC CASSQRGASGAFQETQYF
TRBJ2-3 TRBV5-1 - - TGCGCCAGCAGCTTGTACAGTCCCCTCACAGATACGCAGTATTTT CASSLYSPLTDTQYF
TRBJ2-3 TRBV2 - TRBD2 TGTGCCAGCAGTGTAGGGAGGGCGACAGATACGCAGTATTTT CASSVGRATDTQYF
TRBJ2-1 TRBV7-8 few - TGTGCCAGCAGCTTGCATGACTACCCCTACAATGAGCAGTTCTTC CASSLHDYPYNEQFF
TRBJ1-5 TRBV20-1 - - TGCAGTGTCACACAGGGTGATCAGCCCCAGCATTTT CSVTQGDQPQHF
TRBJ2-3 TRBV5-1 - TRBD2 TGCGCCAGCAGCGGGCTAGCGGGGGCCATCACAGATACGCAGTATTTT CASSGLAGAITDTQYF
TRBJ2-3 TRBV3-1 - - TGTGCCAGCAGCCAGGAAAGCGCAGGGACAGATACGCAGTATTTT CASSQESAGTDTQYF
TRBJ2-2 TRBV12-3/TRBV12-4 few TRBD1 TGTGCCAGCAGTTATGGGACAGGGAGTGGCGGGGAGCTGTTTTTT CASSYGTGSGGELFF
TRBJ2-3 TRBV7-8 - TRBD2 TGTGCCAGCAGCTTATCCGGCGGCGGGAGGTCAGATACGCAGTATTTT CASSLSGGGRSDTQYF
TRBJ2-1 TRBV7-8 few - TGTGCCAGCAGCCCGACGGCGCTTTACTCCTACAATGAGCAGTTCTTC CASSPTALYSYNEQFF
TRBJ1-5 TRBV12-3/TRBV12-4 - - TGTGCCAGCAGTTTAAACCAGGTCAATCAGCCCCAGCATTTT CASSLNQVNQPQHF
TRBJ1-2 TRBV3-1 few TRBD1 TGTGCCAGCAGCCAGGACAGGGGGCTATCTGGCTACACCTTC CASSQDRGLSGYTF
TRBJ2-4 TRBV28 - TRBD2 TGTGCCAGCAGCACGGGACTAGTAGCGAACATTCAGTACTTC CASSTGLVANIQYF